This T cell receptor (beta chain) came from a study of blood T cell repertoires in COVID-19. Study-wide background: Acute-phase and convalescent COVID-19 samples originated in the United States, Italy and Spain. PBMCs, B-cell-depleted T cells, or T cells were the source of the cDNA or gDNA that made up the material.

This CDR3 has 15 amino acids. Per germline, CDR1 MDHEN and CDR2 SYDVKM. V was trimmed by 3 bases and J by 4 bases, leaving 12 bases between them. Original analysis: Amplified reference gene primers provided the basis for estimating nucleated cell counts. TCRdb keeps only in-frame clones here, not all; method: immunoSEQ multiplex PCR. V and J calls and clone size are as listed in that table; D and trimming were resolved from the DNA. The sample records about 190,000 clones, 85% to 90% being singletons. The receptor was derived from a human donor in a cohort sampled during active COVID-19. The sample was peripheral blood. The gene calls are TRBV28 and TRBJ1-4; no reliable D call. As DNA, the CDR3 is TGTGCCAGCAGTTTGACGACGGGAGGTAATGAAAAACTGTTTTTT. Amino acid sequence: CASSLTTGGNEKLFF.